This passage covers 23 T cell receptor beta chains from one sample sequenced in a study of PD-L1 blockade in urothelial cancer. The time point is: pretreatment peripheral blood. Sequencing used immunoSEQ multiplex PCR; TCRdb keeps in-frame clones, though not all of them. The sample includes 85,000 to 90,000 clones, roughly nine tenths of them seen just once. The starting material was PBMCs, obtained around atezolizumab (anti-PD-L1) treatment. The receptor set was obtained from a woman aged 80 or over with urothelial cancer.

This chain links TRBV28 with TRBJ2-7, with no clear D. The CDR3 extends over 14 amino acids. The V end was cut by 6 bases, the J end by 0 bases, with 12 bases between. The germline CDR1 and CDR2 sequences are MDHEN and SYDVKM. The CDR3 region has the DNA TGTGCCAGCAGACCCCTAATAGTCTCCTACGAGCAGTACTTC. Translating it yields CASRPLIVSYEQYF.

CDR3 loop: CASSEKGQPPPKKLFF. The CDR3 nucleotides read TGTGCCAGCAGTGAAAAGGGACAGCCTCCTCCGAAAAAACTGTTTTTT. The V call is TRBV6-4, the J call TRBJ1-4; 7 bases map to TRBD1. The length of the CDR3 is 16 residues. The germline V gene has CDR1 MRHNA and CDR2 SNTAGT. J gave up 9 bases and V 3 bases, and 13 bases lay outside the gene matches.

The chain joins TRBV30 to TRBJ2-1; 10 bases match TRBD2. The CDR3 is 14 residues long. Unmatched junction bases numbered 15, after V lost 4 bases and J lost 15 bases. Germline CDR1 reads GTSNPN; CDR2 reads SVGIG (reference sequence). The CDR3 loop is CAWNLGLAGAGVFF. The DNA of the CDR3 is TGTGCCTGGAACCTCGGGCTAGCGGGAGCCGGGGTGTTCTTC.

The rearrangement joins TRBV7-9 to TRBJ2-1; 11 bases fit TRBD2. The CDR3 runs to 15 residues. Germline CDR1 and CDR2: SEHNR and FQNEAQ (reference sequence). V dropped 4 bases and J dropped 5; count of bases not matched to a gene: 4. Here the CDR3 DNA reads TGTGCCAGCAGCTCACTAGCGGGGGTACACAATGAGCAGTTCTTC. It is translated as CASSSLAGVHNEQFF.

The chain combines TRBV7-2 with TRBJ1-4; the match to TRBD1 covers 8 bases. The CDR3 has 13 residues. Looked up from germline, CDR1 is SGHTA and CDR2 is FQGNSA. Trimming at V came to 5 bases and at J to 8 bases, leaving 4 bases not matched to a gene. The DNA for the CDR3 is TGTGCCAGCAGCCGGGGACAGGCGGAAAAACTGTTTTTT. Translation gives CASSRGQAEKLFF.

This sequence joins TRBV4-1 and TRBJ2-7; perhaps TRBD2 as D (6 bases). The V end was cut by 2 bases, the J end by 2 bases, with 13 bases between. CDR1 and CDR2 from the germline V gene are MGHRA and YSYEKL. This CDR3 is built from 15 residues. CDR3 sequence: CASSQNPSATYEQYF. In DNA form, the CDR3 reads TGCGCCAGCAGCCAAAACCCTAGCGCTACCTACGAGCAGTACTTC.

This chain joins TRBV25-1 and TRBJ1-1, with a weak D call TRBD1 (6 bases). V lost 6 bases, J lost 8 bases, and 10 bases lay in between. The germline V gene encodes CDR1 MGHDK and CDR2 SYGVNS. This CDR3 region has 11 residues. CDR3 protein: CASRLQGEAFF. The CDR3 DNA reads TGTGCCAGCAGGTTACAGGGAGAAGCTTTCTTT.

The rearrangement joins TRBV5-6 to TRBJ2-4, with TRBD1 matching 10 bases. CDR3 length: 14 residues. V lost 5 bases and J lost 11; bases outside the gene matches: 10. Germline assignment: CDR1 SGHDT and CDR2 YYEEEE. Written as DNA, the CDR3 is TGTGCCAGCAGTGAACGGGACAGGGGAAGGGTTCAGTACTTC. Encoded protein: CASSERDRGRVQYF.

V gene TRBV5-1 combines with J gene TRBJ2-2, with D perhaps matching TRBD2 (6 bases). Looked up from germline, CDR1 is SGHRS and CDR2 is YFSETQ. The CDR3 length is 15 residues. V was trimmed by 4 bases and J by 0 bases, leaving 10 bases between them. The CDR3 sequence: CASSLRDSNTGELFF. The CDR3 coding sequence is TGCGCCAGCAGCCTCCGGGACTCGAACACCGGGGAGCTGTTTTTT.

The chain carries TRBV13 and TRBJ1-4; 8 bases are a match to TRBD1. CDR1 and CDR2 (germline): PRHDT, FYEKMQ (reference sequence). Trimming took 5 bases from V and 5 from J; bases not matched to a gene: 4. This CDR3 has 14 residues. CDR3 in DNA: TGTGCCAGCAGCAGAGGACAGGGAAATGAAAAACTGTTTTTT. It encodes CASSRGQGNEKLFF.

This sequence joins TRBV9 and TRBJ1-1; 9 bases line up with TRBD1. Germline lookup yields CDR1 SGDLS and CDR2 YYNGEE. V dropped 2 bases and J dropped 3; count of bases not matched to a gene: 5. This CDR3 contains 15 residues. The CDR3 DNA is TGTGCCAGCAGCGTTACAGGGGGCGAGGACACTGAAGCTTTCTTT. This sequence encodes CASSVTGGEDTEAFF.

The rearrangement uses TRBV2 and TRBJ2-2; no reliable D call. V lost 0 bases and J lost 1, with 6 bases in between. CDR1 is SNHLY and CDR2 is FYNNEI in the germline V gene. CDR3 length: 15 amino acids. The CDR3: CASSEARGNTGELFF. CDR3 DNA sequence: TGTGCCAGCAGTGAAGCGCGAGGGAACACCGGGGAGCTGTTTTTT.

Only one count was recorded for this clone. This chain links TRBV9 with TRBJ2-4; D is possibly TRBD2 (6 bases). The germline V gene has CDR1 SGDLS and CDR2 YYNGEE. The CDR3 extends over 19 amino acids. With 4 bases removed from V and 0 bases from J, the gap between germline ends came to 23 bases. The DNA of the CDR3 is TGTGCCAGCAGCCCGAGGGGCAAAGACAGCGGGTTAGCCAAAAACATTCAGTACTTC. This sequence encodes CASSPRGKDSGLAKNIQYF. The whole variable domain, filled in from reference TRBV9 and TRBJ2-4, reads DSGVTQTPKHLITATGQRVTLRCSPRSGDLSVYWYQQSLDQGLQFLIQYYNGEERAKGNILERFSAQQFPDLHSELNLSSLELGDSALYFCASSPRGKDSGLAKNIQYFGAGTRLSVL.

The chain combines TRBV7-2 with TRBJ2-7; 11 bases agree with TRBD2. The CDR3 runs 15 residues. The V segment lost 5 bases and the J segment 1 base; nucleotides outside the gene matches: 4. Germline CDR1 and CDR2: SGHTA and FQGNSA. The CDR3 is CASSQGTSGSYEQYF. The CDR3 nucleotides are TGTGCCAGCAGCCAAGGGACTAGCGGATCCTACGAGCAGTACTTC.

The chain employs TRBV6-1 and TRBJ2-1, with D possibly TRBD2 on 6 matching bases. V was clipped by 7 bases and J by 0 bases, with 13 bases between them. The CDR3 covers 15 residues. Germline values: CDR1 MNHNS, CDR2 SASEGT. CDR3: CASNRETGSYNEQFF. The CDR3 region has the DNA TGTGCCAGCAACCGGGAGACCGGCTCCTACAATGAGCAGTTCTTC.

The chain joins TRBV27 to TRBJ1-1; TRBD1 is a possible D gene (5 bases). The CDR3 sequence is 14 residues long. Per the germline V gene, CDR1 is MNHEY and CDR2 is SMNVEV (reference sequence). V was pared by 2 bases and J by 2 bases, with 9 bases between. CDR3 residues: CASSLRQSNTEAFF. The CDR3 region has the DNA TGTGCCAGCAGTTTACGACAGAGTAACACTGAAGCTTTCTTT.

The chain recombines TRBV27 with TRBJ1-1; D unclear. V lost 4 bases and J lost 0, with 6 bases in between. CDR1 is MNHEY, CDR2 SMNVEV, per germline (reference sequence). CDR3 size: 13 residues. CDR3 in amino acids: CASSYGMNTEAFF. The CDR3 DNA sequence: TGTGCCAGCAGTTACGGGATGAACACTGAAGCTTTCTTT.

The rearrangement links TRBV14 to TRBJ1-1; 8 bases are shared with TRBD1. Trimming at V came to 4 bases and at J to 0 bases, leaving 4 bases not matched to a gene. Germline values: CDR1 SGHDN, CDR2 FVKESK. CDR3 length: 15 residues. The CDR3 spells CASSLRTGLNTEAFF. The CDR3 region has the DNA TGTGCCAGCAGCCTTCGGACAGGGCTGAACACTGAAGCTTTCTTT.

The count of this clone is one. This chain connects TRBV7-2 to TRBJ2-7, with TRBD2 identical over 10 bases. CDR3 length equals 15 residues. V was clipped by 3 bases and J by 5 bases; unmatched bases: 7. Per germline, CDR1 SGHTA and CDR2 FQGNSA. CDR3 sequence (DNA): TGTGCCAGCAGCTTTTCTGCTAGCGGGAGTGACGAGCAGTACTTC. This sequence encodes CASSFSASGSDEQYF.

The chain combines TRBV7-2 with TRBJ1-2, with TRBD1 matching 9 bases. The CDR3 sequence is 13 residues long. The V gene end was trimmed by 5 bases and the J gene end by 5 bases; junction bases not matched to a gene: 3. The germline gives CDR1 SGHTA, CDR2 FQGNSA. CDR3 nucleotide sequence: TGTGCCAGCAGCCCGGGACAGGGATATGGCTACACCTTC. Its translation is CASSPGQGYGYTF.

The chain uses TRBV5-4 and TRBJ2-3; 9 nucleotides agree with TRBD1. V was pared by 4 bases and J by 1 base, with 10 bases of the junction left unmatched. Germline CDR1 is SGHNT and CDR2 is YYREEE (reference sequence). The CDR3 extends over 17 amino acids. The CDR3 sequence is CASSANRGQGRTDTQYF. CDR3 DNA sequence: TGTGCCAGCAGCGCTAACCGGGGACAGGGACGCACAGATACGCAGTATTTT.

The count of this clone is one. V usage is TRBV5-1 and J usage is TRBJ2-7, with 8 bases fitting TRBD2. V lost 4 bases, J lost 3 bases, and 12 bases stayed unmatched. There are 16 residues in the CDR3. Germline-derived CDR1 and CDR2 are SGHRS and YFSETQ. This CDR3 reads CASSPRPLTSDYEQYF. DNA of the CDR3: TGCGCCAGCAGCCCCAGACCCCTGACTAGCGACTACGAGCAGTACTTC.

V and J are TRBV7-2 and TRBJ2-7; 10 bases are shared with TRBD1. This CDR3 has 15 amino acids. The trim removed 2 bases at V and 4 bases at J, leaving 5 bases unmatched. Germline CDR1 reads SGHTA; CDR2 reads FQGNSA. The CDR3 region has the DNA TGTGCCAGCAGCTTAATTGGGACAGGGGTGTACGAGCAGTACTTC. It translates to CASSLIGTGVYEQYF.